This entry features one TCR beta chain sequence. Its antigen is not known. The CDR3 is 14 residues long. Deletions cut 1 base from V and 5 bases from J, with 11 bases between. CDR1 is SGHAT and CDR2 is FQNNGV in the germline V gene. The sample comes from a study of cytomegalovirus exposure and HLA in healthy donors. General study results and limits: The productive fraction for most TCR beta V segments was about 87% or about 30% in an earlier analysis.

13 Jbeta primers and 60 Vbeta primers were used for the PCR. TCRdb's table, derived via immunoSEQ multiplex PCR, lists solely in-frame clones and lacks some. The table has approximately 150,000 clones, 79% seen once. The genes are TRBV11-2 and TRBJ1-1, with D possibly being TRBD1 (6 bases). Sequenced: PBMCs. This clonotype was sampled from a man aged 50-60 years in good health and CMV-seropositive. CDR3 in DNA: TGTGCCAGCAGCTTAGTCCAGGGGATAACTGAAGCTTTCTTT. Translated, it gives CASSLVQGITEAFF.